A single sample gave rise to the 30 T cell receptor beta chains below, sequenced in a study of T cells after yellow fever vaccination. From the 5' RACE reads, TCRdb called clonotypes with MiXCR, one entry per CDR3 protein. The table has about 220,000 distinct CDR3 sequences, roughly 3.3% seen once. The input for sequencing was CD4+ T cells sorted from PBMCs, taken 10 days after the yellow fever booster vaccination. Source of these receptors: a man aged 18-30 years who received the YFV17D yellow fever vaccine.

This clonotype was counted ten times or more. The chain links TRBV25-1 to TRBJ2-3; 7 bases match TRBD2. CDR1 and CDR2 from the germline V gene are MGHDK and SYGVNS. V lost 8 bases and J lost 4; bases outside the gene matches: 9. The CDR3 sequence is 14 residues long. The CDR3 region is CASEPTSSADTQYF. The CDR3 DNA sequence: TGTGCCAGCGAACCGACTAGCTCCGCAGATACGCAGTATTTT.

V gene TRBV5-1 combines with J gene TRBJ2-5; D may be TRBD2 (6 bases). This CDR3 comprises 15 residues. Trimming pared 3 bases from V and 3 bases from J, leaving 15 bases between. The germline V gene encodes CDR1 SGHRS and CDR2 YFSETQ. CDR3 loop: CASSSGRLGEETQYF. Here the CDR3 DNA reads TGCGCCAGCAGCTCCGGGAGACTAGGAGAAGAGACCCAGTACTTC.

The rearrangement uses TRBV3-1 and TRBJ1-4, with D unresolved. V lost 1 base, J lost 0 bases, and 6 bases lay in between. There are 15 residues in the CDR3. CDR1 is LGHDT, CDR2 YNNKEL, per germline (reference sequence). CDR3 DNA: TGTGCCAGCAGCCAAGCCTACGCAACTAATGAAAAACTGTTTTTT. The encoded protein is CASSQAYATNEKLFF.

The table lists this clonotype with many counts. The chain has TRBV2 and TRBJ2-5; D might be TRBD1 or TRBD2, each matching 5 bases. The CDR3 has 11 amino acids. The germline gives CDR1 SNHLY, CDR2 FYNNEI. Deletions cut 6 bases from V and 3 bases from J, with 5 bases between. CDR3 residues: CASRGEETQYF. The CDR3 coding sequence is TGTGCCAGCAGGGGGGAAGAGACCCAGTACTTC.

This clonotype showed up many times. The chain employs TRBV20-1 and TRBJ1-6; TRBD1 is a possible D gene (5 bases). The V end lost 3 bases, the J end lost 9 bases, and 18 bases lay between the germline ends. The length of the CDR3 is 15 residues. Germline assignment: CDR1 DFQATT and CDR2 SNEGSKA (reference sequence). The CDR3 here is CSASPGGTSLSPLHF. For the CDR3, the DNA is TGCAGTGCTAGCCCGGGCGGGACGTCTCTTTCACCCCTCCACTTT.

This clonotype came up many times. V and J are TRBV4-1 and TRBJ2-1; TRBD2 aligns across 9 bases. Germline CDR1 reads MGHRA; CDR2 reads YSYEKL. J lost 3 bases, V lost 4 bases, and 10 bases had no gene match. The CDR3 extends over 17 amino acids. In nucleotides, the CDR3 is TGCGCCAGCAGCCTTGAACGGGTTAGCGGGGGCTACAATGAGCAGTTCTTC. It is translated as CASSLERVSGGYNEQFF.

The sample holds a few counts of this clonotype. V and J are TRBV5-6 and TRBJ2-3; 8 nucleotides match TRBD1. Germline values: CDR1 SGHDT, CDR2 YYEEEE. Germline trimming cut 1 base from V and 2 bases from J; bases unmatched to any gene: 6. CDR3 length: 16 amino acids. The DNA for the CDR3 is TGTGCCAGCAGCTTGAAGACAGGGGCGCTCACAGATACGCAGTATTTT. This encodes CASSLKTGALTDTQYF.

This clonotype was detected only a few times. The chain employs TRBV7-2 and TRBJ2-7; 8 nucleotides line up with TRBD2. CDR3 length: 16 residues. From germline, CDR1 is SGHTA and CDR2 FQGNSA. Germline trimming cut 3 bases from V and 4 bases from J; bases unmatched to any gene: 11. The CDR3: CASSFGSGESFYEQYF. The DNA of the CDR3 is TGTGCCAGCAGCTTTGGTAGCGGGGAATCGTTTTACGAGCAGTACTTC.

This clonotype was seen ten or more times. The V and J genes are TRBV7-9 and TRBJ2-2, with no clear D. With 7 bases removed from V and 7 bases from J, the gap between germline ends came to 16 bases. Germline loops: CDR1 SEHNR, CDR2 FQNEAQ (reference sequence). CDR3 length equals 14 residues. CDR3 protein: CASMFRQVGGELFF. CDR3 nucleotides: TGTGCCAGCATGTTTAGGCAGGTTGGCGGGGAGCTGTTTTTT.

In this sample, this clonotype turned up a few times. CDR3 residues: CASRVGGYGYTF. The CDR3 DNA reads TGTGCCAGCAGAGTGGGGGGCTATGGCTACACCTTC. The rearrangement uses TRBV6-6 and TRBJ1-2; D perhaps matches TRBD1 (5 bases). V lost 6 bases and J 4 bases, leaving 9 bases between the germline ends. In germline, CDR1 is MNHNY, CDR2 SVGAGI (reference sequence). The CDR3 consists of 12 residues.

This clonotype was found a few times. This sequence joins TRBV7-3 and TRBJ1-5, with D unresolved. This CDR3 spans 13 amino acids. The V gene's germline CDR1 is SGHTA and CDR2 FQGTGA. Trimming left V 5 bases short and J 2 bases short, with 7 bases between. The CDR3 DNA reads TGTGCCAGCAGCGTTTCTCGCAATCAGCCCCAGCATTTT. This codes for CASSVSRNQPQHF.

Ten or more counts support this clonotype. The chain joins TRBV20-1 to TRBJ2-1, with 8 bases identical to TRBD2. This CDR3 has 15 residues. V lost 3 bases, J lost 5 bases, and 9 bases stayed unmatched. Germline V lookup: CDR1 DFQATT, CDR2 SNEGSKA (reference sequence). This CDR3 is CSASRPGGPDNEQFF. In DNA, the CDR3 is TGCAGTGCTAGTAGACCGGGGGGGCCCGACAATGAGCAGTTCTTC.

This clonotype was detected a few times. The V and J genes are TRBV5-1 and TRBJ2-2; TRBD2 matches 11 bases. CDR3 size: 18 residues. Germline CDR1 SGHRS, CDR2 YFSETQ. After removal of 2 bases from V and 6 bases from J, the junction contained 12 bases not matched to a gene. The CDR3 DNA follows: TGCGCCAGCAGCTTTTTTCGCTCCGGGACTAGCGGTCCCGGGGAGCTGTTTTTT. Its translation is CASSFFRSGTSGPGELFF. Together with reference TRBV5-1 and TRBJ2-2, the CDR3 gives the full variable domain: KAGVTQTPRYLIKTRGQQVTLSCSPISGHRSVSWYQQTPGQGLQFLFEYFSETQRNKGNFPGRFSGRQFSNSRSEMNVSTLELGDSALYLCASSFFRSGTSGPGELFFGEGSRLTVL.

At least ten counts were recorded for this clonotype. The J gene is TRBJ1-5, the V gene TRBV5-5; 7 bases fit TRBD1. This CDR3 region has 15 residues. With 1 base clipped from V and 5 bases from J, the junction kept 6 bases outside the gene matches. In germline, CDR1 is SGHKS, CDR2 YYEKEE (reference sequence). Here the CDR3 reads CASSLQQGSHQPQHF. The CDR3 coding sequence is TGTGCCAGCAGCTTGCAACAGGGGTCCCATCAGCCCCAGCATTTT.

The chain employs TRBV20-1 and TRBJ2-5, with D possibly called TRBD1 or TRBD2 (5 bases each). With 3 bases removed from V and 5 bases from J, the gap between germline ends came to 22 bases. The CDR3 is made up of 16 amino acids. CDR1 DFQATT and CDR2 SNEGSKA come from the germline V gene (reference sequence). CDR3: CSASLPQGALGETQYF. The CDR3 DNA is TGCAGTGCTAGTTTACCCCAGGGAGCCTTGGGGGAGACCCAGTACTTC.

The chain couples TRBV7-2 to TRBJ2-3; D remains unclear. The CDR3 has 11 amino acids. Germline values: CDR1 SGHTA, CDR2 FQGNSA. Trimming shortened V by 1 base and J by 14 bases, and 10 bases separated the two germline ends. DNA for the CDR3: TGTGCCAGCAGCTTAGGGCCGACTCCGTATTTT. Protein sequence: CASSLGPTPYF. The whole variable domain, remainder taken from reference TRBV7-2 and TRBJ2-3, is GAGVSQSPSNKVTEKGKDVELRCDPISGHTALYWYRQSLGQGLEFLIYFQGNSAPDKSGLPSDRFSAERTGGSVSTLTIQRTQQEDSAVYLCASSLGPTPYFGPGTRLTVL.

V and J are TRBV30 and TRBJ2-3; D is perhaps TRBD2 (5 bases). The CDR3 runs 12 residues. V was pared by 0 bases and J by 5 bases, with 6 bases between. Germline assignment: CDR1 GTSNPN and CDR2 SVGIG (reference sequence). The CDR3 sequence: CAWSVLEDTQYF. The CDR3 DNA is TGTGCCTGGAGTGTACTAGAAGATACGCAGTATTTT.

This clonotype was seen repeatedly, ten times or more. This rearrangement joins TRBV6-5 to TRBJ2-7; 8 bases fit TRBD1. Per the germline V gene, CDR1 is MNHEY and CDR2 is SVGAGI. V was clipped by 2 bases and J by 6 bases; unmatched bases: 3. The CDR3 contains 13 residues. The CDR3 nucleotides read TGTGCCAGCAGTTACCCACAGGGGGGCGAGCAGTACTTC. Protein sequence: CASSYPQGGEQYF.

This clonotype came up many times. This chain links TRBV5-1 with TRBJ2-5; 11 bases are shared with TRBD1. J lost 5 bases, V lost 0 bases, and 9 bases had no gene match. Germline loops: CDR1 SGHRS, CDR2 YFSETQ. This CDR3 has 17 residues. This CDR3 is CASSLVPAGQGEETQYF. The CDR3 DNA reads TGCGCCAGCAGCTTGGTCCCGGCGGGACAGGGGGAGGAGACCCAGTACTTC.

This clonotype has at least ten counts. The J gene is TRBJ2-1, the V gene TRBV3-1; 9 nucleotides line up with TRBD2. CDR1 LGHDT and CDR2 YNNKEL come from the germline V gene (reference sequence). The CDR3 extends over 16 amino acids. Germline trimming cut 2 bases from V and 0 bases from J; bases unmatched to any gene: 2. This chain's CDR3 is CASSQLAGSSYNEQFF. DNA for the CDR3: TGTGCCAGCAGCCAACTAGCGGGGTCCTCCTACAATGAGCAGTTCTTC.

In this sample, this clonotype turned up many times. The rearrangement joins TRBV12-3 or TRBV12-4 to TRBJ1-4, with 7 bases that match TRBD1. The CDR3 is 16 residues long. The V segment lost 2 bases and the J segment 5 bases; nucleotides outside the gene matches: 8. The CDR3 DNA follows: TGTGCCAGCAGTTTAAGCTCAGGGGGAGGGAATGAAAAACTGTTTTTT. Residues: CASSLSSGGGNEKLFF.

The count of this clonotype is one. The chain couples TRBV20-1 to TRBJ2-3; no definite D call. V was trimmed by 3 bases and J by 10 bases, leaving 8 bases between them. The CDR3 consists of 10 residues. Germline lookup yields CDR1 DFQATT and CDR2 SNEGSKA (reference sequence). The DNA of the CDR3 is TGCAGTGCTAGTTCGGATTCGCAGTATTTT. Protein sequence: CSASSDSQYF.

This clonotype was counted many times. The rearrangement uses TRBV28 and TRBJ2-1; D is unresolved. Germline V gene lookup returns CDR1 MDHEN and CDR2 SYDVKM. The CDR3 extends over 12 amino acids. Trimming removed 5 bases at V and 10 bases at J, with 12 bases between. CDR3 nucleotides: TGTGCCAGCAGTGATGTATCTTCCGAGCAGTTCTTC. Translation gives CASSDVSSEQFF.

This clonotype was seen repeatedly, ten times or more. For the CDR3, the DNA is TGTGCCAGCAGTCTTAGCCATTATAGCAATCAGCCCCAGCATTTT. This codes for CASSLSHYSNQPQHF. This rearrangement joins TRBV7-2 to TRBJ1-5, with unresolved D. CDR3 length: 15 residues. Germline V gives CDR1 SGHTA, CDR2 FQGNSA. V was cut by 6 bases and J by 0 bases, with 12 bases left in between.

This clonotype has a count of ten or more. The V call is TRBV20-1, the J call TRBJ2-3; TRBD2 agrees at 8 bases. Germline V lookup: CDR1 DFQATT, CDR2 SNEGSKA (reference sequence). Trimming removed 0 bases from V and 2 bases from J; junction bases left unmatched: 4. The length of the CDR3 is 15 residues. CDR3 sequence: CSARDGRGATDTQYF. In DNA form, the CDR3 reads TGCAGTGCTAGAGATGGGCGGGGGGCCACAGATACGCAGTATTTT.

This clonotype was observed a handful of times. This sequence joins TRBV12-3 or TRBV12-4 and TRBJ2-1; TRBD2 agrees at 11 bases. The CDR3 covers 15 residues. V was pared by 3 bases and J by 6 bases, with 4 bases of the junction left unmatched. CDR3 protein: CASSFTSGGPNEQFF. DNA of the CDR3: TGTGCCAGCAGTTTTACTAGCGGGGGTCCCAATGAGCAGTTCTTC.

This clonotype showed up just a few times. This chain uses TRBV11-2 with TRBJ1-2, with 9 nucleotides matching TRBD1. The CDR3 spans 13 residues. Germline-derived CDR1 and CDR2 are SGHAT and FQNNGV. J lost 8 bases, V lost 7 bases, and 8 bases had no gene match. CDR3 coding DNA: TGTGCCAGCAACCTACAGGGGGCGGAAGGCTACACCTTC. It yields the protein CASNLQGAEGYTF.

In this sample, this clonotype turned up many times. The V gene is TRBV5-1, the J gene TRBJ1-1; D is unresolved. V was shortened by 4 bases and J by 4 bases, with 14 bases between the two germline ends. The CDR3 totals 14 residues. CDR1 is SGHRS and CDR2 is YFSETQ in the germline V gene. CDR3 amino acids: CASSPVLGGTEAFF. CDR3 nucleotide sequence: TGCGCCAGCAGCCCGGTCTTGGGTGGCACTGAAGCTTTCTTT. The full variable domain, its missing parts supplied by reference TRBV5-1 and TRBJ1-1, is KAGVTQTPRYLIKTRGQQVTLSCSPISGHRSVSWYQQTPGQGLQFLFEYFSETQRNKGNFPGRFSGRQFSNSRSEMNVSTLELGDSALYLCASSPVLGGTEAFFGQGTRLTVV.

V gene TRBV20-1 combines with J gene TRBJ2-2; D uncertain. V was clipped by 1 base and J by 4 bases, with 16 bases between them. The CDR3 runs to 16 residues. Per the germline V gene, CDR1 is DFQATT and CDR2 is SNEGSKA (reference sequence). As DNA, the CDR3 is TGCAGTGCTAGAGGCTTATGGGGTCGCCGCACCGGGGAGCTGTTTTTT. It translates to CSARGLWGRRTGELFF.

In its sample, this clonotype was seen many times. This chain joins TRBV18 and TRBJ2-5, with 9 bases identical to TRBD2. The CDR3 is 15 residues long. Germline V gene sequence: CDR1 KGHSH, CDR2 LQKENI. V shed 3 bases, J shed 1 base, and the junction held 3 bases outside the gene matches. The CDR3 reads CASSPTSGSQETQYF. The CDR3 bases are TGTGCCAGCTCACCGACTAGCGGCTCCCAAGAGACCCAGTACTTC.